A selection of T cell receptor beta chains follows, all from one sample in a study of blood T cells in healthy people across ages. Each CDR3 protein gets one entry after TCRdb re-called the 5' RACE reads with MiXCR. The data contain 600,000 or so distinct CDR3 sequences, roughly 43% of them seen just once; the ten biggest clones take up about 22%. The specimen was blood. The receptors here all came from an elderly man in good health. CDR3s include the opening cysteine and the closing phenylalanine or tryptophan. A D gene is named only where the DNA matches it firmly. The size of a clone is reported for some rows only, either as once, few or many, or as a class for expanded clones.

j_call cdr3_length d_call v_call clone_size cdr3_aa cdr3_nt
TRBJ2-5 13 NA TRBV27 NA CASSFGRGETQYF TGTGCCAGCAGTTTCGGCAGGGGAGAGACCCAGTACTTC
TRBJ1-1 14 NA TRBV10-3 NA CAISETVFNTEAFF TGTGCCATCAGTGAGACAGTCTTCAACACTGAAGCTTTCTTT
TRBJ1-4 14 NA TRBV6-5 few CASSYYGAGEKLFF TGTGCCAGCAGTTACTACGGGGCCGGTGAAAAACTGTTTTTT
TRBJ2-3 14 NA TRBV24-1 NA CATSAPGQPDTQYF TGTGCCACCAGTGCCCCAGGACAGCCCGATACGCAGTATTTT
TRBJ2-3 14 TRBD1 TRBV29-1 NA CSTSAGTGTDTQYF TGCAGCACATCGGCCGGGACAGGGACAGATACGCAGTATTTT
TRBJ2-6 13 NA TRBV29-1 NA CSVVQAGANVLTF TGCAGCGTTGTACAGGCTGGGGCCAACGTCCTGACTTTC
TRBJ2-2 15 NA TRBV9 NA CASSVEGGFTGELFF TGTGCCAGCAGCGTTGAGGGAGGCTTCACCGGGGAGCTGTTTTTT
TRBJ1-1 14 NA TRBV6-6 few CASSYSDGRGEAFF TGTGCCAGCAGTTACTCAGACGGGAGGGGTGAAGCTTTCTTT
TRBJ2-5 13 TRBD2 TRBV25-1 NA CASSLAGAFEQYF TGTGCCAGCAGTCTAGCGGGCGCCTTTGAGCAGTACTTC
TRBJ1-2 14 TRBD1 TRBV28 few CASSLGQGTNGYTF TGTGCCAGCAGTTTGGGACAGGGGACCAATGGCTACACCTTC
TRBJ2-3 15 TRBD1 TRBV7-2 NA CASRTDRGRADTQYF TGTGCCAGCAGAACCGACAGGGGGCGCGCAGATACGCAGTATTTT
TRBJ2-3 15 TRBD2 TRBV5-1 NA CASMRGGSGTDTQYF TGCGCCAGCATGCGCGGGGGTTCGGGCACAGATACGCAGTATTTT
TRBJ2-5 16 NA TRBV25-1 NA CASSGDPRGRDETQYF TGTGCCAGCAGTGGCGACCCACGGGGCAGGGATGAGACCCAGTACTTC
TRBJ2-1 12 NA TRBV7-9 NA CASSLMAHEQFF TGTGCCAGCAGCTTAATGGCTCATGAGCAGTTCTTC
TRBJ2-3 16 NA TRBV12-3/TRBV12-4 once CVSSLGLPSGADTQYF TGTGTCAGCAGTTTAGGACTCCCGTCGGGGGCAGATACGCAGTATTTT
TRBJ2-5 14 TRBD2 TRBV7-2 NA CASSLGAGDGTQYF TGTGCCAGCAGCTTAGGAGCGGGGGATGGGACCCAGTACTTC
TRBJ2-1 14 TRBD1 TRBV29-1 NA CSVNGQAFSETQFF TGCAGCGTCAATGGACAGGCGTTTTCGGAGACCCAGTTCTTC